In its sample, the clone carrying this T cell receptor (beta chain) was seen a few times. A junction end diverges from the germline sequence, so it may reflect a read error. The sample comes from a study of early T cells in non-severe SARS-CoV-2 infection. TCRdb reprocessed the 5' RACE reads via MiXCR and lists one record per CDR3 protein. The top ten clones hold 17% of a sample with some 60,000 distinct CDR3 sequences, about 8.9% of them seen once. CDR1 and CDR2 (germline): MNHEY, SVGAGI. There are 18 residues in the CDR3. The sequenced material came from whole blood. V usage is TRBV6-5 and J usage is TRBJ2-6; 8 nucleotides align to TRBD2. The receptor was derived from an adult who was a healthcare worker with PCR-confirmed SARS-CoV-2 infection or an uninfected control (not recorded which). CDR3 sequence reads: CASSYQAGVFSGANVLIF. CDR3 coding DNA: TGTGCCAGCAGTTACCAAGCGGGAGTTTTCTCTGGGGCCAACGTCCTGATTTTC.